These 32 T cell receptor beta chains originate from one sample sequenced in a study of blood T cell repertoires in COVID-19. Clones were read by immunoSEQ multiplex PCR, and TCRdb kept only the in-frame ones, dropping some. The repertoire has approximately 270,000 clones, 80% to 90% of them found once; the top ten carry approximately 0.84%. The specimen sequenced was peripheral blood. These receptors were collected from a man aged 30 to 45 with acute or convalescent COVID-19.

The CDR3 coding sequence is TGTGCCAGCAGCCCCCGCCGCTCAACAGGGGCCGGGGAGCTGTTTTTT. It is translated as CASSPRRSTGAGELFF. The rearrangement uses TRBV5-4 and TRBJ2-2; 7 bases map to TRBD1. CDR1 SGHNT and CDR2 YYREEE come from the germline V gene (reference sequence). With 4 bases clipped from V and 6 bases from J, the junction kept 12 bases outside the gene matches. The CDR3 contains 16 residues. The whole variable domain, filled in from reference TRBV5-4 and TRBJ2-2, reads ETGVTQSPTHLIKTRGQQVTLRCSSQSGHNTVSWYQQALGQGPQFIFQYYREEENGRGNFPPRFSGLQFPNYSSELNVNALELDDSALYLCASSPRRSTGAGELFFGEGSRLTVL.

This chain links TRBV2 with TRBJ1-5; D not resolved. V lost 6 bases, J lost 4 bases, and 16 bases lay in between. Germline loops: CDR1 SNHLY, CDR2 FYNNEI. CDR3 length: 15 amino acids. The CDR3 reads CASSPGPPRNQPQHF. Written as DNA, the CDR3 is TGTGCCAGCAGCCCCGGTCCACCGAGAAATCAGCCCCAGCATTTT.

The chain employs TRBV6-5 and TRBJ1-2; possibly TRBD1 for D (5 bases). V was trimmed by 2 bases and J by 4 bases, leaving 8 bases between them. Germline lookup yields CDR1 MNHEY and CDR2 SVGAGI. The CDR3 spans 13 residues. The CDR3: CASSYKGPYGYTF. CDR3 DNA: TGTGCCAGCAGTTACAAGGGGCCCTATGGCTACACCTTC.

The V and J genes are TRBV6-5 and TRBJ1-4; TRBD1 is a possible D gene (5 bases). Trimming took off 6 bases at V and 7 bases at J, with 15 bases between the two ends. The CDR3 runs to 14 residues. Looked up from germline, CDR1 is MNHEY and CDR2 is SVGAGI. The CDR3 DNA is TGTGCCAGCAGAACAGGCCCGGGGGGTGAAAAACTGTTTTTT. As protein: CASRTGPGGEKLFF.

The gene calls are TRBV9 and TRBJ1-4; D might be TRBD1 (5 bases). Germline CDR1 reads SGDLS; CDR2 reads YYNGEE. The V end lost 3 bases, the J end lost 8 bases, and 14 bases lay between the germline ends. CDR3 length: 14 residues. The CDR3 nucleotides read TGTGCCAGCAGCGCTAGGGGTACTGAGGAAAAACTGTTTTTT. It translates to CASSARGTEEKLFF.

The chain has TRBV11-2 and TRBJ2-7, with D perhaps TRBD1 (6 bases). The CDR3 runs 14 residues. Germline V lookup: CDR1 SGHAT, CDR2 FQNNGV. V lost 5 bases, J lost 2 bases, and 13 bases lay in between. For the CDR3, the DNA is TGTGCCAGCAGCCTAAGGACAGTCACCTACGAGCAGTACTTC. This sequence encodes CASSLRTVTYEQYF.

This clone was detected only once. Mismatch with germline at one junction end may stem from a read error. The chain recombines TRBV5-1 with TRBJ1-1, with 8 bases lining up with TRBD1. CDR3 size: 17 residues. Germline V CDR1 and CDR2: SGHRS, YFSETQ. The CDR3: CASSLDITGGENTEAFF. CDR3 DNA sequence: TGCGCCAGTAGCTTGGATATCACAGGGGGAGAGAACACTGAAGCTTTCTTT.

The genes are TRBV5-4 and TRBJ1-1; D gene ambiguous. The CDR3 runs 12 residues. Trimming took off 4 bases at V and 6 bases at J, with 10 bases between the two ends. The germline gives CDR1 SGHNT, CDR2 YYREEE (reference sequence). CDR3: CASSNPGAEAFF. The CDR3 DNA is TGTGCCAGCAGCAACCCTGGAGCTGAAGCTTTCTTT. Supplemented by reference TRBV5-4 and TRBJ1-1, the full variable domain reads ETGVTQSPTHLIKTRGQQVTLRCSSQSGHNTVSWYQQALGQGPQFIFQYYREEENGRGNFPPRFSGLQFPNYSSELNVNALELDDSALYLCASSNPGAEAFFGQGTRLTVV.

V is TRBV9 and J is TRBJ2-7; the D gene is possibly TRBD2 (6 bases). From germline, CDR1 is SGDLS and CDR2 YYNGEE. V gave up 0 bases and J gave up 7 bases, with 11 bases separating them. The CDR3 spans 13 residues. CDR3 amino acids: CASSVAWAGEQYF. The CDR3 DNA reads as TGTGCCAGCAGCGTAGCATGGGCGGGGGAGCAGTACTTC.

The V gene is TRBV28, the J gene TRBJ1-4; D is possibly TRBD1 (5 bases). Germline CDR1 is MDHEN and CDR2 is SYDVKM. The CDR3 has 16 amino acids. The V end lost 5 bases, the J end lost 7 bases, and 20 bases lay between the germline ends. The CDR3 protein is CASSLQANRMGEKLFF. The CDR3 DNA sequence: TGTGCCAGCAGTCTACAGGCCAACCGGATGGGTGAAAAACTGTTTTTT. Filled out from reference TRBV28 and TRBJ1-4, the complete variable domain reads DVKVTQSSRYLVKRTGEKVFLECVQDMDHENMFWYRQDPGLGLRLIYFSYDVKMKEKGDIPEGYSVSREKKERFSLILESASTNQTSMYLCASSLQANRMGEKLFFGSGTQLSVL.

The rearrangement links TRBV7-6 to TRBJ1-6; 9 bases match TRBD1. Looked up from germline, CDR1 is SGHVS and CDR2 is FNYEAQ. Trimming cost V 5 bases and J 11 bases; bases outside gene matches: 13. This CDR3 comprises 16 residues. The CDR3 region is CASSPLGTGLKAPLHF. CDR3 nucleotide sequence: TGTGCCAGCAGCCCTCTTGGGACAGGGCTAAAGGCACCCCTCCACTTT.

This chain uses TRBV12-5 with TRBJ1-2; TRBD1 agrees at 7 bases. The CDR3 length is 12 residues. The germline CDR1 and CDR2 sequences are LGHNT and FRNRAP. Unmatched junction bases numbered 2, after V lost 6 bases and J lost 4 bases. CDR3 region: CASGRQGYGYTF. CDR3 sequence (DNA): TGTGCTAGTGGGAGACAGGGCTATGGCTACACCTTC.

The chain recombines TRBV13 with TRBJ1-6; D uncertain. Trimming shortened V by 5 bases and J by 7 bases, and 9 bases separated the two germline ends. This CDR3 has 13 residues. From germline, CDR1 is PRHDT and CDR2 FYEKMQ (reference sequence). The CDR3 sequence: CASSLAQNSPLHF. CDR3 in DNA: TGTGCCAGCAGCCTCGCACAGAATTCACCCCTCCACTTT.

This clone was counted a single time. The J gene is TRBJ1-1, the V gene TRBV6-2 or TRBV6-3; no definite D call. The V gene's germline CDR1 is MNHEY and CDR2 SVGEGT. Trimming removed 4 bases at V and 8 bases at J, with 8 bases between. The CDR3 runs to 11 residues. CDR3 sequence reads: CASSWSGEAFF. The CDR3 DNA reads as TGTGCCAGCAGTTGGAGTGGGGAAGCTTTCTTT.

The rearrangement links TRBV5-1 to TRBJ1-5; unclear D gene. Trimming removed 4 bases from V and 10 bases from J, with 21 bases in between. From germline, CDR1 is SGHRS and CDR2 YFSETQ. This CDR3 has 15 residues. CDR3 protein: CASSTASQVPTPQHF. For the CDR3, the DNA is TGCGCCAGCAGCACAGCCTCCCAGGTCCCTACCCCCCAGCATTTT.

The chain combines TRBV28 with TRBJ2-3, with 8 positions matching TRBD2. This CDR3 is 16 amino acids long. Germline-derived CDR1 and CDR2 are MDHEN and SYDVKM. V lost 2 bases to trimming and J lost 2 bases; unmatched junction nucleotides: 6. CDR3 protein: CASSLSPSGHTDTQYF. DNA of the CDR3: TGTGCCAGCAGTTTAAGTCCTAGCGGGCACACAGATACGCAGTATTTT.

The V and J genes are TRBV11-2 and TRBJ1-2; 8 bases match TRBD1. CDR3 size: 15 residues. Per germline, CDR1 SGHAT and CDR2 FQNNGV. V gave up 4 bases and J gave up 1 base; unmatched junction bases: 5. CDR3 sequence: CASSSRTGLNYGYTF. The CDR3 nucleotides are TGTGCCAGCAGCTCCCGGACAGGGCTTAACTATGGCTACACCTTC.

There are a few counts of this clone. This chain uses TRBV21-1 with TRBJ1-1; the D call of TRBD1 is as the table states it, not checked on the DNA. TRBV21-1 is listed as a pseudogene. The CDR3 totals 18 residues. The CDR3 spells CASSKNTLASTGHTEAFF. CDR3 coding DNA: TGTGCCAGCAGCAAAAATACCCTAGCTTCGACAGGTCACACTGAAGCTTTCTTT.

This clone showed up just a few times. V is TRBV5-1 and J is TRBJ1-4, with D maybe TRBD1 (6 bases). There are 14 residues in the CDR3. Germline V gene lookup returns CDR1 SGHRS and CDR2 YFSETQ. V dropped 4 bases and J dropped 8 bases, with 15 bases sitting between them. The CDR3 DNA reads TGCGCCAGCAGCACCACAGGGCCGGGGGAAAAACTGTTTTTT. Protein product: CASSTTGPGEKLFF. Complete variable domain (other parts from reference TRBV5-1 and TRBJ1-4): KAGVTQTPRYLIKTRGQQVTLSCSPISGHRSVSWYQQTPGQGLQFLFEYFSETQRNKGNFPGRFSGRQFSNSRSEMNVSTLELGDSALYLCASSTTGPGEKLFFGSGTQLSVL.

The chain employs TRBV28 and TRBJ1-2; 7 nucleotides match TRBD1. The CDR3 extends over 15 amino acids. Germline V lookup: CDR1 MDHEN, CDR2 SYDVKM. V trimming: 10 bases; J trimming: 3 bases; junction bases outside the gene matches: 14. CDR3 residues: CATSGQAQGDYGYTF. CDR3 nucleotide sequence: TGTGCCACCTCAGGGCAGGCCCAGGGGGACTATGGCTACACCTTC.

This clone was seen a few times. This sequence joins TRBV6-6 and TRBJ2-1, with D hard to call. Per germline, CDR1 MNHNY and CDR2 SVGAGI (reference sequence). Trimming stripped 8 bases from V and 7 bases from J, with 6 bases between. This CDR3 spans 10 amino acids. Here the CDR3 DNA reads TGTGCCAGCGGAGTAAATGAGCAGTTCTTC. Translation gives CASGVNEQFF.

This clone was observed a handful of times. V usage is TRBV6-5 and J usage is TRBJ1-1; 9 nucleotides align to TRBD1. This CDR3 has 14 residues. The V segment lost 4 bases and the J segment 6 bases; nucleotides outside the gene matches: 6. The germline V gene encodes CDR1 MNHEY and CDR2 SVGAGI. The DNA of the CDR3 is TGTGCCAGCAGTTTTACAGGGGGCGATCCTGAAGCTTTCTTT. This encodes CASSFTGGDPEAFF.

This chain joins TRBV27 and TRBJ1-5, with D tentatively TRBD1 (6 bases). Germline V CDR1 and CDR2: MNHEY, SMNVEV (reference sequence). The V end lost 2 bases, the J end lost 1 base, and 12 bases lay between the germline ends. The CDR3 is made up of 16 amino acids. The CDR3 bases are TGTGCCAGCAGTTTACTCGACAGGACAAGCAATCAGCCCCAGCATTTT. It codes for CASSLLDRTSNQPQHF.

The chain carries TRBV19 and TRBJ1-6; TRBD1 matches at 9 bases. The CDR3 runs 13 residues. From germline, CDR1 is LNHDA and CDR2 SQIVND (reference sequence). V was clipped by 7 bases and J by 8 bases; unmatched bases: 3. The CDR3 is CASKGQGDSPLHF. The CDR3 nucleotides are TGTGCCAGTAAGGGACAGGGCGATTCACCCCTCCACTTT.

The V and J genes are TRBV12-2 and TRBJ1-6. TRBV12-2 has pseudogene status. CDR3 length: 15 residues. CDR3 sequence: CASRLFWRGDSPLHF. CDR3 sequence (DNA): TGTGCAAGTCGCTTATTTTGGCGGGGGGATTCACCCCTCCACTTT.

The chain's CDR3 is CASKRGQGQGQPQHF. DNA of the CDR3: TGTGCCAGCAAACGGGGACAGGGGCAGGGTCAGCCCCAGCATTTT. The chain carries TRBV6-5 and TRBJ1-5, with TRBD1 matching 10 bases. From germline, CDR1 is MNHEY and CDR2 SVGAGI. Trimming took 7 bases from V and 6 from J; bases not matched to a gene: 9. This CDR3 comprises 15 residues.

The chain recombines TRBV10-1 with TRBJ2-6, with 10 bases aligning to TRBD1. The V and J ends lost 6 bases and 2 bases, in that order; junction bases with no gene match: 16. The germline V gene encodes CDR1 WNHNN and CDR2 SYGVQD (reference sequence). The CDR3 is 20 residues long. In DNA, the CDR3 is TGCGCCAGCAGCCTAATTAGACAGGGGGCGATTTCTACTGGGGCCAACGTCCTGACTTTC. The encoded protein is CASSLIRQGAISTGANVLTF.

CDR3 sequence reads: CASSYLSGRAYF. CDR3 nucleotides: TGTGCCAGCAGCTACCTGAGCGGGAGGGCGTACTTC. The chain links TRBV11-2 to TRBJ2-7; 10 nucleotides line up with TRBD2. Germline loops: CDR1 SGHAT, CDR2 FQNNGV. The CDR3 consists of 12 residues. The V segment lost 4 bases and the J segment 12 bases; nucleotides outside the gene matches: 6.

The chain links TRBV3-1 (or the pseudogene TRBV3-2) to TRBJ1-2; 8 bases match TRBD1. Germline CDR1 LGHDT, CDR2 YNNKEL (reference sequence). The junction had 3 bases not matched to a gene; V was cut back by 3 bases and J by 6 bases. The CDR3 totals 13 residues. The DNA of the CDR3 is TGTGCCAGCAGCCAGACGACAGGGGATGGCTACACCTTC. It yields the protein CASSQTTGDGYTF.

The genes are TRBV19 and TRBJ2-2, with D perhaps matching TRBD1 (6 bases). CDR1 and CDR2 from the germline V gene are LNHDA and SQIVND (reference sequence). The CDR3 totals 14 residues. The ends were cut back, 7 bases at V and 1 base at J, with 10 bases in the middle. This CDR3 is CASIPGVNTGELFF. Written as DNA, the CDR3 is TGTGCCAGTATACCAGGGGTGAACACCGGGGAGCTGTTTTTT.

CDR3 in DNA: TGTGCCAGCAGTCAATCCACCGGGACTATGATGGAAGAGACCCAGTACTTC. Translation gives CASSQSTGTMMEETQYF. The chain couples TRBV6-6 to TRBJ2-5, with TRBD2 identical over 7 bases. After removal of 5 bases from V and 3 bases from J, the junction contained 15 bases not matched to a gene. The CDR3 covers 17 residues. Germline V lookup: CDR1 MNHNY, CDR2 SVGAGI (reference sequence).

The chain uses TRBV7-9 and TRBJ2-7; 11 bases map to TRBD2. Per germline, CDR1 SEHNR and CDR2 FQNEAQ (reference sequence). The CDR3 is made up of 16 amino acids. The J segment lost 0 bases and the V segment lost 1 base, leaving 2 bases of the junction unmatched. The CDR3 is CASSLGSGRGSYEQYF. In DNA, the CDR3 is TGTGCCAGCAGCTTAGGTAGCGGGAGGGGCTCCTACGAGCAGTACTTC.